One sample yielded the 24 T cell receptor beta chains listed below, sequenced in a study of blood T cell repertoires in COVID-19. Libraries were prepared by immunoSEQ multiplex PCR; TCRdb keeps only in-frame clonotypes and omits some of them. Here the sample spans some 100,000 clones, around 90% being singletons. Material for sequencing was peripheral blood. The source of these receptors is a woman in her 70s with acute or convalescent COVID-19.

The V and J genes are TRBV6-1 and TRBJ2-1; 13 bases are shared with TRBD2. V shed 1 base, J shed 6 bases, and the junction held 0 bases outside the gene matches. The CDR3 covers 15 residues. Per the germline V gene, CDR1 is MNHNS and CDR2 is SASEGT. The CDR3 coding sequence is TGTGCCAGCAGTGAAGGGACTAGCGGGAGCAATGAGCAGTTCTTC. The encoded protein is CASSEGTSGSNEQFF.

As concerns this clone: The conserved phenylalanine or tryptophan normally closing the CDR3 is absent here, so this likely arose from a read error. It is unclear where the CDR3 begins or ends on the DNA, so no DNA is shown, and the CDR3 is as TCRdb lists it. The rearrangement links TRBV6-1 to TRBJ1-1. Germline loops: CDR1 MNHNS, CDR2 SASEGT. The CDR3 sequence runs 13 residues, both termini included. CDR3 sequence: CASSESVATRVFL.

This chain links TRBV18 with TRBJ1-3; D uncertain. V lost 4 bases, J lost 4 bases, and 17 bases lay in between. This CDR3 has 16 residues. The V gene's germline CDR1 is KGHSH and CDR2 LQKENI. The CDR3 here is CASSLSGRAGGNTIYF. CDR3 nucleotides: TGTGCCAGCTCACTCTCCGGGAGAGCAGGAGGAAACACCATATATTTT.

The chain uses TRBV28 and TRBJ1-2; D remains unclear. CDR1 MDHEN and CDR2 SYDVKM come from the germline V gene. Deletions cut 6 bases from V and 4 bases from J, with 18 bases between. This CDR3 spans 15 amino acids. The CDR3 sequence is CASRSPGVEAYGYTF. The DNA for the CDR3 is TGTGCCAGCAGGTCCCCGGGAGTGGAGGCCTATGGCTACACCTTC.

The gene calls are TRBV7-2 and TRBJ1-3; D might be TRBD1 (6 bases). CDR1 is SGHTA, CDR2 FQGNSA, per germline. The V gene lost 1 base and the J gene lost 2 bases, with 12 bases spanning the gap. The CDR3 is 16 residues long. The CDR3 nucleotides read TGTGCCAGCAGCTTAGTTCAGGGGCTGACTGGAAACACCATATATTTT. This translates into CASSLVQGLTGNTIYF.

The rearrangement links TRBV19 to TRBJ2-7, with D tentatively TRBD2 (5 bases). Trimming shortened V by 3 bases and J by 0 bases, and 12 bases separated the two germline ends. Germline V CDR1 and CDR2: LNHDA, SQIVND (reference sequence). The CDR3 runs to 15 residues. CDR3 region: CASSITGVTSYEQYF. Written as DNA, the CDR3 is TGTGCCAGTAGTATCACCGGGGTAACCTCCTACGAGCAGTACTTC.

This sequence joins TRBV4-1 and TRBJ2-7; TRBD2 matches 10 bases. From germline, CDR1 is MGHRA and CDR2 YSYEKL. J gave up 4 bases and V 0 bases, and 9 bases lay outside the gene matches. There are 17 residues in the CDR3. The CDR3 loop reads CASSQDLGASGRYEQYF. In DNA form, the CDR3 reads TGCGCCAGCAGCCAAGATCTCGGAGCTAGCGGGAGATACGAGCAGTACTTC.

This chain connects TRBV3-1 (or the pseudogene TRBV3-2) to TRBJ2-4; D is undetermined. V lost 0 bases and J 8 bases, leaving 5 bases between the germline ends. The length of the CDR3 is 12 residues. Germline CDR1 is LGHDT and CDR2 is YNNKEL (reference sequence). CDR3 in amino acids: CASSQEGYIQYF. The CDR3 nucleotides are TGTGCCAGCAGCCAAGAGGGCTACATTCAGTACTTC.

J is TRBJ1-5 and V is TRBV18, with D possibly being TRBD1 (6 bases). Per the germline V gene, CDR1 is KGHSH and CDR2 is LQKENI. The CDR3 extends over 14 amino acids. V shed 4 bases and J shed 7 bases, with 14 bases lying between them. CDR3 residues: CASSQSGDGQPQHF. As DNA, the CDR3 is TGTGCCAGCTCACAGTCAGGGGATGGCCAGCCCCAGCATTTT.

The chain has TRBV5-1 and TRBJ2-7; D gene unclear. The CDR3 is made up of 13 amino acids. Germline CDR1 is SGHRS and CDR2 is YFSETQ. V lost 2 bases and J lost 2, with 8 bases in between. CDR3 sequence (DNA): TGCGCCAGCAGCTTAACTTATACCTACGAGCAGTACTTC. This codes for CASSLTYTYEQYF. The full variable domain, rest sourced from reference TRBV5-1 and TRBJ2-7, is KAGVTQTPRYLIKTRGQQVTLSCSPISGHRSVSWYQQTPGQGLQFLFEYFSETQRNKGNFPGRFSGRQFSNSRSEMNVSTLELGDSALYLCASSLTYTYEQYFGPGTRLTVT.

The chain is built from TRBV11-2 and TRBJ1-5; D is perhaps TRBD1 (6 bases). CDR1 SGHAT and CDR2 FQNNGV come from the germline V gene. This CDR3 contains 15 residues. Deletions cut 2 bases from V and 7 bases from J, with 15 bases between. CDR3 DNA sequence: TGTGCCAGCAGCTTATTTCGGAAGGGGGACCAGCCCCAGCATTTT. It yields the protein CASSLFRKGDQPQHF.

V gene TRBV7-2 combines with J gene TRBJ1-5; D ambiguous. V lost 2 bases to trimming and J lost 5 bases, with 10 bases between them. CDR1 and CDR2 from the germline V gene are SGHTA and FQGNSA. The CDR3 consists of 14 residues. The CDR3 loop reads CASSLYGVYQPQHF. The CDR3 DNA is TGTGCCAGCAGCTTATACGGGGTCTATCAGCCCCAGCATTTT.

The chain combines TRBV25-1 with TRBJ1-6; D is undetermined. V was pared by 3 bases and J by 7 bases, with 4 bases between. Germline-derived CDR1 and CDR2 are MGHDK and SYGVNS. The CDR3 covers 12 residues. CDR3 in DNA: TGTGCCAGCAGTGACAGGAATTCACCCCTCCACTTT. It encodes CASSDRNSPLHF.

Only a few counts were recorded for this clone. The genes are TRBV19 and TRBJ1-1; 7 bases match TRBD1. Germline CDR1 and CDR2: LNHDA and SQIVND (reference sequence). The CDR3 has 14 residues. V was clipped by 5 bases and J by 1 base; unmatched bases: 4. This CDR3 is CASSVPGGNTEAFF. The CDR3 DNA is TGTGCCAGTAGTGTCCCAGGGGGGAACACTGAAGCTTTCTTT.

The chain is built from TRBV19 and TRBJ1-2; 8 bases match TRBD1. V lost 5 bases, J lost 2 bases, and 10 bases stayed unmatched. The CDR3 consists of 16 residues. Germline V gives CDR1 LNHDA, CDR2 SQIVND (reference sequence). CDR3 loop: CASSLMPGGANYGYTF. DNA of the CDR3: TGTGCCAGTAGTCTCATGCCAGGGGGCGCAAACTATGGCTACACCTTC.

This CDR3 reads CASSLGGQKNAGYTF. CDR3 DNA: TGTGCCAGCAGCTTAGGGGGACAGAAAAACGCTGGCTACACCTTC. The chain couples TRBV7-9 to TRBJ1-2; 7 bases line up with TRBD1. This CDR3 has 15 residues. Germline V gene lookup returns CDR1 SEHNR and CDR2 FQNEAQ (reference sequence). Trimming cost V 1 base and J 7 bases; bases outside gene matches: 9.

The V gene is TRBV18, the J gene TRBJ1-1; D may be TRBD1 (5 bases). The CDR3 length is 15 residues. The germline V and J ends were trimmed by 0 bases and 3 bases, with 11 bases remaining between them. Germline V gives CDR1 KGHSH, CDR2 LQKENI. The CDR3 loop is CASSPPAGRDTEAFF. CDR3 nucleotides: TGTGCCAGCTCACCACCGGCAGGGAGGGACACTGAAGCTTTCTTT.

The chain recombines TRBV4-1 with TRBJ2-7; 9 bases match TRBD2. This CDR3 region has 17 residues. Per germline, CDR1 MGHRA and CDR2 YSYEKL. V shed 5 bases and J 5 bases; nucleotides not matched to a gene: 16. The DNA of the CDR3 is TGCGCCAGCAGCGCCCAGGGTGTGGGGCGGGAGGGCAACGAGCAGTACTTC. Amino acid sequence: CASSAQGVGREGNEQYF.

The chain is built from TRBV5-5 and TRBJ1-1, with D possibly matching TRBD1 (6 bases). Deletions cut 2 bases from V and 4 bases from J, with 12 bases between. CDR1 SGHKS and CDR2 YYEKEE come from the germline V gene (reference sequence). CDR3 length equals 14 residues. The chain's CDR3 is CASSFGGSGTEAFF. The CDR3 DNA follows: TGTGCCAGCAGCTTTGGGGGCTCTGGCACTGAAGCTTTCTTT. The full variable domain, rest sourced from reference TRBV5-5 and TRBJ1-1, is DAGVTQSPTHLIKTRGQQVTLRCSPISGHKSVSWYQQVLGQGPQFIFQYYEKEERGRGNFPDRFSARQFPNYSSELNVNALLLGDSALYLCASSFGGSGTEAFFGQGTRLTVV.

The CDR3 loop is CATSSLPTGVYTGELFF. The DNA for the CDR3 is TGTGCCACCAGCAGTCTACCTACAGGAGTGTACACCGGGGAGCTGTTTTTT. The chain has TRBV15 and TRBJ2-2; tentatively, D is TRBD1 (5 bases). Trimming took off 3 bases at V and 3 bases at J, with 17 bases between the two ends. CDR3 size: 17 residues. Germline CDR1 is LNHNV and CDR2 is YYDKDF (reference sequence). The full variable domain, completed using reference TRBV15 and TRBJ2-2, is DAMVIQNPRYQVTQFGKPVTLSCSQTLNHNVMYWYQQKSSQAPKLLFHYYDKDFNNEADTPDNFQSRRPNTSFCFLDIRSPGLGDTAMYLCATSSLPTGVYTGELFFGEGSRLTVL.

The gene calls are TRBV4-1 and TRBJ1-2; 10 positions match TRBD1. This CDR3 contains 18 residues. The V gene end was trimmed by 0 bases and the J gene end by 5 bases; junction bases not matched to a gene: 12. Germline V gene lookup returns CDR1 MGHRA and CDR2 YSYEKL. CDR3 loop: CASSQEHNLGTGVYGYTF. CDR3 nucleotide sequence: TGCGCCAGCAGCCAAGAGCATAACCTCGGGACAGGGGTTTATGGCTACACCTTC.

The table lists this clone with a few counts. This sequence joins TRBV11-2 and TRBJ1-1; 9 bases align to TRBD1. Germline CDR1 reads SGHAT; CDR2 reads FQNNGV. The CDR3 spans 16 residues. Germline trimming cut 2 bases from V and 1 base from J; bases unmatched to any gene: 5. CDR3 loop: CASSLSLGQGNTEAFF. CDR3 DNA: TGTGCCAGCAGCTTATCCCTGGGACAGGGGAACACTGAAGCTTTCTTT.

This clone was counted only a few times. The rearrangement uses TRBV6-1 and TRBJ2-7; 10 bases are a match to TRBD2. Germline CDR1 is MNHNS and CDR2 is SASEGT. The CDR3 totals 14 residues. With V trimmed by 2 bases and J by 12 bases, 10 bases remained unmatched. The CDR3 DNA reads as TGTGCCAGCAGTGAAAGTGGTAGCGGGAGGTTGGGGTACTTC. Encoded protein: CASSESGSGRLGYF.

This clone turned up a few times. The CDR3 here is CASSGTGTGDYSNQPQHF. DNA for the CDR3: TGTGCCAGCAGTGGAACCGGGACAGGGGATTATAGCAATCAGCCCCAGCATTTT. The J gene is TRBJ1-5, the V gene TRBV6-4, with 10 bases that match TRBD1. V shed 4 bases, J shed 0 bases, and the junction held 9 bases outside the gene matches. The CDR3 has 18 residues. Germline V gene sequence: CDR1 MRHNA, CDR2 SNTAGT.